Each of the 8 T cell receptor beta chains below was sequenced from the same sample in a study of T cell clonality in common variable immunodeficiency. Study conclusions and caveats: In common variable immunodeficiency, TCR beta chains reportedly carried fewer deletions and N-nucleotide insertions.

Antigens of these TCRs are unknown. Using immunoSEQ multiplex PCR, the repertoire was profiled, and TCRdb retains in-frame clones only, with some absent. The repertoire has about 34,000 clones, none seen only once; the ten largest take about 27%. The material sequenced was peripheral blood mononuclear cells. The receptors derive from a human donor with common variable immunodeficiency.

Of note for this clone: The sequence runs out 3 residues before the end of the CDR3; the remainder is reconstructed from the germline J gene. V and J are TRBV6-2 or TRBV6-3 and TRBJ2-4; tentative D call: TRBD2 (5 bases). CDR1 and CDR2 from the germline V gene are MNHEY and SVGEGT. This CDR3 contains 17 residues. V lost 2 bases and J 1 base, leaving 15 bases between the germline ends. The CDR3 spells CASSYGGLPGAKNIQYF. The CDR3 DNA, read in part, is TGTGCCAGCAGTTACGGTGGCCTCCCGGGGGCCAAAAACATT.

This clone has a count of ten or more. The CDR3 extends 3 residues past the end of the read, so its final part is completed from the germline J gene. J is TRBJ1-5 and V is TRBV2; 8 bases are a match to TRBD1. The V gene end was trimmed by 5 bases and the J gene end by 1 base; junction bases not matched to a gene: 13. CDR1 is SNHLY and CDR2 is FYNNEI in the germline V gene. CDR3 length: 18 amino acids. The CDR3 loop reads CASSTRTGKPSSNQPQHF. The CDR3 DNA, read in part, is TGTGCCAGCAGTACCCGGACAGGGAAACCCTCGAGCAATCAGCCC.

Ten or more counts support this clone. The read is 3 residues too short to cover the CDR3 end, so that end is filled in from the germline J gene. This sequence joins TRBV20-1 and TRBJ1-1; no firm D call. The CDR3 contains 10 residues. Trimming left V 4 bases short and J 7 bases short, with 7 bases between. CDR1 is DFQATT and CDR2 is SNEGSKA in the germline V gene (reference sequence). CDR3 amino acids: CSAIQGEAFF. Partial CDR3 DNA: TGCAGTGCTATCCAAGGTGAA.

Concerning this clone: The CDR3 extends 3 residues past the end of the read, so its final part is completed from the germline J gene. The rearrangement joins TRBV19 to TRBJ2-5; 9 nucleotides align to TRBD2. The CDR3 runs to 20 residues. V shed 4 bases, J shed 5 bases, and the junction held 23 bases outside the gene matches. Germline CDR1 and CDR2: LNHDA and SQIVND (reference sequence). Incomplete CDR3 DNA: TGTGCCAGTAGTAGAAGTCCCGACTCGGGGTTAGCGGGAGTTGAGGAGACC. Protein product: CASSRSPDSGLAGVEET. The CDR3 as a whole reads CASSRSPDSGLAGVEETQYF.

A word on this clone: Coverage ceases 3 residues before the CDR3 finishes, and the germline J gene fills in the end. J is TRBJ1-4 and V is TRBV7-2, with 7 positions matching TRBD1. Trimming removed 5 bases from V and 7 bases from J; junction bases left unmatched: 4. The CDR3 runs 13 residues. From germline, CDR1 is SGHTA and CDR2 FQGNSA. The CDR3 is CASSHRGGEKLFF. CDR3 DNA (partial): TGTGCCAGCAGCCACAGGGGAGGTGAAAAA.

This clone appeared a few times. The CDR3 end is not reached by the read, which stops 3 residues before it; the germline J gene fills it in. V and J are TRBV5-1 and TRBJ2-2, with 7 bases that match TRBD1. J lost 3 bases, V lost 0 bases, and 2 bases had no gene match. This CDR3 is built from 15 residues. Germline V CDR1 and CDR2: SGHRS, YFSETQ. The covered CDR3 bases are TGCGCCAGCAGCTTGGACAGGGGCCACACCGGGGAG. Amino acids: CASSLDRGHTGE. The entire CDR3 sequence reads CASSLDRGHTGELFF.

In regard to this clone: The read ends 3 residues early relative to the CDR3; the germline J gene fills the gap. J is TRBJ1-2 and V is TRBV7-9, with D possibly TRBD1 on 5 matching bases. V was pared by 4 bases and J by 3 bases, with 9 bases between. Germline-derived CDR1 and CDR2 are SEHNR and FQNEAQ (reference sequence). This CDR3 has 13 amino acids. CDR3 residues: CASSYGAYYGYTF. The CDR3 bases that were read are TGTGCCAGCAGCTATGGGGCATACTATGGC.

This clone has a handful of counts. The read falls 3 residues short of the CDR3 end, and the missing part is taken from the germline J gene. J is TRBJ1-1 and V is TRBV19; D is perhaps TRBD1 (5 bases). CDR3 length: 14 residues. The V end lost 7 bases, the J end lost 3 bases, and 15 bases lay between the germline ends. Germline CDR1 LNHDA, CDR2 SQIVND (reference sequence). The CDR3 reads CASIWAGPHTEAFF. Incomplete CDR3 DNA: TGTGCCAGTATTTGGGCAGGGCCGCACACTGAA. The full variable domain, with the rest looked up from reference TRBV19 and TRBJ1-1, is DGGITQSPKYLFRKEGQNVTLSCEQNLNHDAMYWYRQDPGQGLRLIYYSQIVNDFQKGDIAEGYSVSREKKESFPLTVTSAQKNPTAFYLCASIWAGPHTEAFFGQGTRLTVV.